This TCR beta chain was retrieved from a study of cytomegalovirus exposure and HLA in healthy donors. Study results and caveats: In a later analysis, a missense DCLRE1C variant was linked to TCR beta V- and J-gene trimming. Most TCRs appeared rarely, but some public TCRs recurred in many donors. Cytomegalovirus-associated TCR beta chains were listed, numbering more than 150.

In the case of this clone: Its matching antigen is unknown.

There are 15 residues in the CDR3. Germline V gene sequence: CDR1 SGHRS, CDR2 YFSETQ. V was clipped by 7 bases and J by 4 bases; unmatched bases: 6. The PCR contained 60 Vbeta and 13 Jbeta primers. The table came from immunoSEQ multiplex PCR; TCRdb's copy has only in-frame clones and leaves some out. This sample's table has tens of thousands of clones. The V gene is TRBV5-1, the J gene TRBJ2-3; 13 positions match TRBD2. The clonotype was recovered from a woman in her 30s in good health and CMV-seropositive. Material: PBMCs. The CDR3 spells CASAWTSGSPDTQYF. The CDR3 coding sequence is TGCGCCAGCGCGTGGACTAGCGGGAGCCCAGATACGCAGTATTTT.